This is a list of T cell receptor beta chains from one sample in a study of a mutant IDH1 vaccine in newly diagnosed glioma. The data were produced by immunoSEQ multiplex PCR, yet TCRdb's version contains in-frame clones alone and is incomplete. Counted here are roughly 60,000 clones, around 81% occurring once; the ten biggest clones make up roughly 5.7%. These receptors are not linked to any known antigen. The source was PBMCs, collected from a glioma patient whose treatment included an IDH1 peptide vaccine. The receptors come from a man aged 35 to 55 with glioma. Each CDR3 is given with its conserved first and last residue. D genes are given only for firm matches. Clone size appears in some rows only: once, few, many, or a class for an expanded clone.

J,V,size,D,DNA,CDR3
TRBJ2-1,TRBV6-5,NA,TRBD2,TGTGCCAGCGGAGGACCTCGGGAGGCGGGTGAGCAGTTCTTC,CASGGPREAGEQFF
TRBJ2-1,TRBV7-2,once,TRBD1,TGTGCCAGCAGTGTACCTGGGACAGCCTACAATGAGCAGTTCTTC,CASSVPGTAYNEQFF
TRBJ1-4,TRBV10-3,NA,NA,TGTGCCATCAGTGCCCTCTTGGGGGGAGGTAATGAAAAACTGTTTTTT,CAISALLGGGNEKLFF
TRBJ1-5,TRBV4-1,NA,TRBD1,TGCGCCAGCAGCCAATGGACAGGGGAGTGGAACAATCAGCCCCAGCATTTT,CASSQWTGEWNNQPQHF
TRBJ1-2,TRBV19,NA,TRBD1,TGTGCCAGTAACTTCCTCGACAGGGCCCCTGACACCTTC,CASNFLDRAPDTF
TRBJ2-7,TRBV4-3,NA,NA,TGCGCCAGCAGCCAAGCACCGGGACAAAGCTCCTACGAGCAGTACTTC,CASSQAPGQSSYEQYF
TRBJ2-3,TRBV5-4,NA,NA,TGTGCCAGCAGCAAACAGGGTAACACAGATACGCAGTATTTT,CASSKQGNTDTQYF
TRBJ1-3,TRBV4-3,NA,NA,TGCGCCAGCAGCCAAGGAGCAGGGACAAACTCTGGAAACACCATATATTTT,CASSQGAGTNSGNTIYF
TRBJ1-6,TRBV30,once,TRBD1,TGTGCCTGGAGACCGACACAGGGGACCCTCCACTTT,CAWRPTQGTLHF
TRBJ2-3,TRBV5-6,few,NA,TGTGCCAGCAGCTTGGACCACACAGATACGCAGTATTTT,CASSLDHTDTQYF
TRBJ1-1,TRBV10-3,NA,NA,TGTGCCATCAGATCGGCACAGGGTTCGGACACTGAAGCTTTCTTT,CAIRSAQGSDTEAFF
TRBJ1-1,TRBV19,NA,TRBD1,TGTGCCAGTAGTATCGGGACAGGGAATACTGAAGCTTTCTTT,CASSIGTGNTEAFF
TRBJ2-7,TRBV29-1,NA,NA,TGCAGCGCGTCTCAGGGGTTCGGCGAGCAGTACTTC,CSASQGFGEQYF
TRBJ2-5,TRBV9,NA,TRBD2,TGTGCCAGCAGCGACCAAGCGGGAGGAGGAGAGACCCAGTACTTC,CASSDQAGGGETQYF
TRBJ2-7,TRBV14,NA,TRBD2,TGTGCCAGCAGCACCCTGGGGACTAGCGGGGCCCGTTCCCAGCAGTACTTC,CASSTLGTSGARSQQYF
TRBJ2-2,TRBV30,NA,NA,TGTGCCTGGAACAGCCTGAACACCGGGGAGCTGTTTTTT,CAWNSLNTGELFF
TRBJ1-1,TRBV15,NA,NA,TGTGCCACCAGCATAAACAGAAACTCGATGAACACTGAAGCTTTCTTT,CATSINRNSMNTEAFF
TRBJ2-7,TRBV7-6,NA,NA,TGTGCCAGCAGCCCCTACGGGGACTCCTACGAGCAGTACTTC,CASSPYGDSYEQYF
TRBJ1-4,TRBV9,NA,TRBD1,TGTGCCAGCAGCTCGTCCTCCGGGACAGTTAATGAAAAACTGTTTTTT,CASSSSSGTVNEKLFF
TRBJ1-5,TRBV27,NA,NA,TGTGCCAGCAGCAGTACAGGTTATAGCAATCAGCCCCAGCATTTT,CASSSTGYSNQPQHF
TRBJ2-3,TRBV25-1,NA,NA,TGTGCCAGCAGTGAATTGGATGGGTGGGATACGCAGTATTTT,CASSELDGWDTQYF
TRBJ2-7,TRBV11-2,NA,NA,TGTGCCAGCAGCTTAGTTACAGGCGGGTACGAGCAGTACTTC,CASSLVTGGYEQYF
TRBJ1-4,TRBV4-3,NA,NA,TGCGCCAGCAGCCGCGGGTTCGGACAGTCAAATGAAAAACTGTTTTTT,CASSRGFGQSNEKLFF